Sequencing of this T cell receptor beta chain was carried out in a study of shared clonotypes between healthy human individuals. A CD45RA-negative memory subset and a CD45RA+ naive subset were separated from the CD4+ cells. V was shortened by 4 bases and J by 2 bases, with 17 bases between the two germline ends. This CDR3 is 16 amino acids long. CDR1 and CDR2 (germline): SGHVS, FQNEAQ. The data were produced by immunoSEQ multiplex PCR, yet TCRdb's version contains in-frame clones alone and is incomplete. The sample lists some 2,500,000 clones; 93% were seen once. The clonotype originates from a man aged 18 to 30 in good health. Some clones in this sample may be carry-over from other donors' samples. The chain carries TRBV7-8 and TRBJ2-5; D possibly matches TRBD1 or TRBD2 (5 bases each). The sample taken for sequencing was naive CD4+ T cells from PBMCs. Subset specified: CD45RA+ positively selected. CDR3 sequence (DNA): TGTGCCAGCAGCTACCTAGGACTTGGGGGACAAGAGACCCAGTACTTC. It translates to CASSYLGLGGQETQYF.